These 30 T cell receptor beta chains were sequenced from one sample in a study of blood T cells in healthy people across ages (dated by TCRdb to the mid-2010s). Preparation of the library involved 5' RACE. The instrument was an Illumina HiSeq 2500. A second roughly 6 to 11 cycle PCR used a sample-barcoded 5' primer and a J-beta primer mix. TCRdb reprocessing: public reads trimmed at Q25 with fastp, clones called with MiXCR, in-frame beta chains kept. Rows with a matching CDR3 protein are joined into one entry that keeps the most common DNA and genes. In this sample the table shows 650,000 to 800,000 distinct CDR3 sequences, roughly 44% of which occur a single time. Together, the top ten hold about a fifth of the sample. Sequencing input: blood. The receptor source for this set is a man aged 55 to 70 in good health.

CDR3 loop: CASSRIGHGGNEQYF. The CDR3 DNA is TGCGCCAGCAGCCGGATCGGACACGGGGGTAATGAGCAGTACTTC. V and J are TRBV4-3 and TRBJ2-7; a possible D gene is TRBD2 (6 bases). The CDR3 contains 15 residues. Germline CDR1 is LGHNA and CDR2 is YSLEER. The V gene lost 4 bases and the J gene lost 7 bases, with 20 bases spanning the gap.

As DNA, the CDR3 is TGTGCCAGCAGCAATTTTGCGGGTGAGACCCAGTACTTC. Amino acids: CASSNFAGETQYF. The gene calls are TRBV7-2 and TRBJ2-5; possibly TRBD2 for D (5 bases). Germline V gene data show CDR1 as SGHTA and CDR2 as FQGNSA. The CDR3 spans 13 residues. Trimming shortened V by 5 bases and J by 5 bases, and 12 bases separated the two germline ends.

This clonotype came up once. CDR3 in DNA: TGTGCCAGCATCATCGCGTGGGCAACTAATGAAAAACTGTTTTTT. It specifies CASIIAWATNEKLFF. The chain combines TRBV2 with TRBJ1-4; D not certain. V was clipped by 7 bases and J by 0 bases, with 12 bases between them. This CDR3 spans 15 amino acids. Per the germline V gene, CDR1 is SNHLY and CDR2 is FYNNEI.

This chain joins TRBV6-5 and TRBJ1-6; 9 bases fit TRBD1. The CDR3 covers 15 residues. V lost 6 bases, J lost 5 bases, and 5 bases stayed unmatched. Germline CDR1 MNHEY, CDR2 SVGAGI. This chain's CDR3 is CASRRQGVDNSPLHF. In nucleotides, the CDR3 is TGTGCCAGCAGGAGACAGGGGGTCGATAATTCACCCCTCCACTTT.

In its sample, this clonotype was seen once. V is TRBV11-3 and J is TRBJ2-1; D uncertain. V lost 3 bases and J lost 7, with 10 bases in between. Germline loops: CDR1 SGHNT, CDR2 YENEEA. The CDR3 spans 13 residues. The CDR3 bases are TGTGCCAGCAGCTTGGGTACGGTAAATGAGCAGTTCTTC. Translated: CASSLGTVNEQFF.

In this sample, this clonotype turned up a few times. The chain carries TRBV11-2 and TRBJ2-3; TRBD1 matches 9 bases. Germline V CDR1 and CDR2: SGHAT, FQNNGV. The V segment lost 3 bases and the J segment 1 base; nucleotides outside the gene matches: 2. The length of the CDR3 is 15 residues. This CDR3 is CASSFHRGRTDTQYF. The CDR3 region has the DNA TGTGCCAGCAGCTTTCACAGGGGGCGCACAGATACGCAGTATTTT.

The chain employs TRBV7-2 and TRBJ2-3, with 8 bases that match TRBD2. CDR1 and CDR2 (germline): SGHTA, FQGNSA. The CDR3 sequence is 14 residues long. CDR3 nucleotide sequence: TGTGCAACCCGGCCCGGGGGGGACACAGATACGCAGTATTTT. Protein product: CATRPGGDTDTQYF.

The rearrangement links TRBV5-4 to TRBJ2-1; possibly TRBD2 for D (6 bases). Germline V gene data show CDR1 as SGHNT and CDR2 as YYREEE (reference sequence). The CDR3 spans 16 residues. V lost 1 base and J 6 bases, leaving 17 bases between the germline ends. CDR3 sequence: CASSLQLSGLGNEQFF. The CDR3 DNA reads TGTGCCAGCAGCTTGCAACTTAGCGGTCTGGGCAATGAGCAGTTCTTC.

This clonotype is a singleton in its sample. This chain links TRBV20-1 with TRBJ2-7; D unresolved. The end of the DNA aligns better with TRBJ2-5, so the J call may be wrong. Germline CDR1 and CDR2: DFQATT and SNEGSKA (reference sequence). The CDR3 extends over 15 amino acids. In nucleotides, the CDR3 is TGCAGTGCTAGAGATCCCATGGGATCGGTGGAGACCCAGTACTTC. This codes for CSARDPMGSVETQYF.

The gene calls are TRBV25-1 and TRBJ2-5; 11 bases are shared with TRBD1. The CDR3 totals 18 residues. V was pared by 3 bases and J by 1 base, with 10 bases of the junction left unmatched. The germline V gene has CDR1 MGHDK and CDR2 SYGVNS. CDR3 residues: CASSDGQGAMETQETQYF. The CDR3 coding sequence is TGTGCCAGCAGTGACGGACAGGGGGCCATGGAAACCCAAGAGACCCAGTACTTC.

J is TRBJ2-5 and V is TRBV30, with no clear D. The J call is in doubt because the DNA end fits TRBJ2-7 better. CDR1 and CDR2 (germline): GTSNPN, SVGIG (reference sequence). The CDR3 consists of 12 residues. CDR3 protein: CAYADLSYEQYF. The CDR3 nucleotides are TGTGCCTATGCGGATCTGTCCTACGAGCAGTACTTC.

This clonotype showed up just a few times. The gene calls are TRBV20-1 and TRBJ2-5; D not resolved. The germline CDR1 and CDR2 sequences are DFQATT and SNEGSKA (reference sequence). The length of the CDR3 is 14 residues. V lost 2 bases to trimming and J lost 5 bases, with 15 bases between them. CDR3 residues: CSARIGAAEETQYF. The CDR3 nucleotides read TGCAGTGCTAGAATTGGCGCGGCTGAGGAGACCCAGTACTTC.

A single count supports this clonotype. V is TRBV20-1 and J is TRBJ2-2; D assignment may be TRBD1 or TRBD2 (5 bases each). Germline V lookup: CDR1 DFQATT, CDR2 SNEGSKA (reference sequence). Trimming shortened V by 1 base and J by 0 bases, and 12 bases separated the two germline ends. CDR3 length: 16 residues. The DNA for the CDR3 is TGCAGTGCTAGAGTCTCCGGGGCTACGAACACCGGGGAGCTGTTTTTT. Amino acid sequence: CSARVSGATNTGELFF.

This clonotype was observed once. CDR3 DNA: TGTGCCTGGCGACCCAAGGGACTAGCGGACTCCTACGAGCAGTACTTC. Amino acid sequence: CAWRPKGLADSYEQYF. This sequence joins TRBV30 and TRBJ2-7, with 11 bases fitting TRBD2. V gave up 5 bases and J gave up 0 bases; unmatched junction bases: 9. The length of the CDR3 is 16 residues. Germline values: CDR1 GTSNPN, CDR2 SVGIG (reference sequence).

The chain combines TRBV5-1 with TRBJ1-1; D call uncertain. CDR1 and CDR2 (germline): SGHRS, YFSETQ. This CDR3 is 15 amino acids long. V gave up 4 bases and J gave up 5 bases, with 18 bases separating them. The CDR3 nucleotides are TGCGCCAGCAGCCGACGTGTGGAGTTCAGTACTGAAGCTTTCTTT. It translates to CASSRRVEFSTEAFF.

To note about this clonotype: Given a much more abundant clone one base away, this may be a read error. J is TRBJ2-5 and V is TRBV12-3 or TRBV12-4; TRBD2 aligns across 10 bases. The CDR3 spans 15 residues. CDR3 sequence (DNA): TGTGCCAGCAGTTTAATCACTAGCGGGAAAGAGACCCAGTGCTTC. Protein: CASSLITSGKETQCF.

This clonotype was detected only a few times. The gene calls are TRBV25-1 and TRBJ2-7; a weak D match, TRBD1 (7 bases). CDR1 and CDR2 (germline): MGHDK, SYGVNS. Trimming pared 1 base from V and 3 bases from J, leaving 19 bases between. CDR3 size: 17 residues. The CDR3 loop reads CASSELREGTARYEQYF. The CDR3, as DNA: TGTGCCAGCAGTGAATTGCGGGAAGGGACAGCCCGCTACGAGCAGTACTTC.

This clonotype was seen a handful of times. As DNA, the CDR3 is TGTGCCAGCAGCTTATCTCCGGGACAGGGGCGCCGCGAGCAGTACTTC. It translates to CASSLSPGQGRREQYF. The chain combines TRBV11-1 with TRBJ2-7; 10 nucleotides match TRBD1. V lost 2 bases and J lost 6; bases outside the gene matches: 10. Germline CDR1 reads SGHAT; CDR2 reads FQDESV (reference sequence). This CDR3 spans 16 amino acids. The full variable domain, its missing parts supplied by reference TRBV11-1 and TRBJ2-7, is EAEVAQSPRYKITEKSQAVAFWCDPISGHATLYWYRQILGQGPELLVQFQDESVVDDSQLPKDRFSAERLKGVDSTLKIQPAELGDSAMYLCASSLSPGQGRREQYFGPGTRLTVT.

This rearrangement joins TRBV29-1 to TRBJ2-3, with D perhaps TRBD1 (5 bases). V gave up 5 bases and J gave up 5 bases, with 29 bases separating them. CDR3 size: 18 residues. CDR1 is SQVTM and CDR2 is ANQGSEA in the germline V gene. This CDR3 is CSVLSPKGVRLTKDTQYF. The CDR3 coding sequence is TGCAGCGTTTTAAGCCCCAAAGGGGTCAGATTAACTAAAGATACGCAGTATTTT.

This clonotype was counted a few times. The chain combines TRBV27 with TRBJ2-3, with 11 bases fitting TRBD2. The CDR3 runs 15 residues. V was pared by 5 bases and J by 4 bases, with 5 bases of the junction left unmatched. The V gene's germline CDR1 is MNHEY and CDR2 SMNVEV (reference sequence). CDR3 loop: CASSRLAGSSDTQYF. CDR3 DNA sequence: TGTGCCAGCAGTAGACTAGCGGGGAGTTCAGATACGCAGTATTTT.

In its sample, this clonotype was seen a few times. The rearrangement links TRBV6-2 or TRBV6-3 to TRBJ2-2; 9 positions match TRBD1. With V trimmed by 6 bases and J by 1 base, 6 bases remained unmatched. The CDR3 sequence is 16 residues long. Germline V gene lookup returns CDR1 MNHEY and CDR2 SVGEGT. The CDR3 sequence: CASRKGTGKNTGELFF. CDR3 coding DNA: TGTGCCAGCAGAAAAGGGACAGGGAAGAACACCGGGGAGCTGTTTTTT.

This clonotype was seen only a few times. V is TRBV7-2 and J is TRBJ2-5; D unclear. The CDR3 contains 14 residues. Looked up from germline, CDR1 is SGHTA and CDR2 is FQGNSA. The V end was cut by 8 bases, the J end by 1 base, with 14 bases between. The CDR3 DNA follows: TGTGCCAGCGGGTCTCCCATTCGCCAAGAGACCCAGTACTTC. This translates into CASGSPIRQETQYF.

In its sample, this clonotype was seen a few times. This CDR3 reads CASSSGAASNQPQHF. CDR3 in DNA: TGTGCCAGCAGTTCCGGCGCCGCTAGCAATCAGCCCCAGCATTTT. The J gene is TRBJ1-5, the V gene TRBV12-3 or TRBV12-4; D call uncertain. Trimming pared 4 bases from V and 0 bases from J, leaving 10 bases between. This CDR3 has 15 residues.

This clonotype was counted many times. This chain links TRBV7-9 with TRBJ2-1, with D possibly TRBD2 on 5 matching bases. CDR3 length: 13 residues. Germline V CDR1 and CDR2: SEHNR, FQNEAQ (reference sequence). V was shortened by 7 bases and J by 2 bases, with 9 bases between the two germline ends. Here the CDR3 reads CASNSEPYNEQFF. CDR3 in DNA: TGTGCCAGCAATAGCGAACCCTACAATGAGCAGTTCTTC.

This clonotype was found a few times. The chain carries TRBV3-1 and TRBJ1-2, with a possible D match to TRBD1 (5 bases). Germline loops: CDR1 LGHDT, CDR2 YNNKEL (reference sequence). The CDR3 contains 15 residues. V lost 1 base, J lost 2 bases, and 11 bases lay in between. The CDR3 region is CASSQAQRDNYGYTF. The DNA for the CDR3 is TGTGCCAGCAGCCAAGCCCAGAGGGACAACTATGGCTACACCTTC. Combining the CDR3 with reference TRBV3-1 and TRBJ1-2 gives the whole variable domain DTAVSQTPKYLVTQMGNDKSIKCEQNLGHDTMYWYKQDSKKFLKIMFSYNNKELIINETVPNRFSPKSPDKAHLNLHINSLELGDSAVYFCASSQAQRDNYGYTFGSGTRLTVV.

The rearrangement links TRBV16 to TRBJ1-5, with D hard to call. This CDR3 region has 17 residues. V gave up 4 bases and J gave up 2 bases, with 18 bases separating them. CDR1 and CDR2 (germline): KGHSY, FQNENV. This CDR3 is CASSLNLAGQGNQPQHF. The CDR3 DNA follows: TGTGCCAGCAGCCTAAACCTAGCGGGCCAGGGCAATCAGCCCCAGCATTTT. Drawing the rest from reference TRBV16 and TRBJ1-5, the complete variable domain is GEEVAQTPKHLVRGEGQKAKLYCAPIKGHSYVFWYQQVLKNEFKFLISFQNENVFDETGMPKERFSAKCLPNSPCSLEIQATKLEDSAVYFCASSLNLAGQGNQPQHFGDGTRLSIL.

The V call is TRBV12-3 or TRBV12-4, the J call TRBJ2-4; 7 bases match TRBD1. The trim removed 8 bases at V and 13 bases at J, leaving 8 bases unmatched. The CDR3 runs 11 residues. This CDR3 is CASSGQREQYF. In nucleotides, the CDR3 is TGTGCCAGCTCGGGACAGAGGGAGCAGTACTTC.

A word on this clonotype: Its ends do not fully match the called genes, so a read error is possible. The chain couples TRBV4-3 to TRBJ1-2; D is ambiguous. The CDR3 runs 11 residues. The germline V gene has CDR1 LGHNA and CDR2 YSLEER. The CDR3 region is CASSQGDGYTF. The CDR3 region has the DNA TGTGCCAGCAGCCAAGGAGATGGCTACACCTTC.

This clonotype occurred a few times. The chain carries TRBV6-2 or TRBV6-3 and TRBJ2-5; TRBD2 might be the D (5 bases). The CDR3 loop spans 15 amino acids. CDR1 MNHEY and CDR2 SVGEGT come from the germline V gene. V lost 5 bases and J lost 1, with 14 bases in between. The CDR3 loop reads CASSVGNVPQETQYF. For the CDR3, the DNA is TGTGCCAGCAGTGTCGGGAACGTCCCCCAAGAGACCCAGTACTTC.

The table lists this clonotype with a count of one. The CDR3 here is CASSRLGRVANEKLFF. The CDR3 nucleotides read TGTGCCAGCAGCCGTCTTGGACGGGTTGCTAATGAAAAACTGTTTTTT. This rearrangement joins TRBV6-6 to TRBJ1-4, with D unresolved. The germline CDR1 and CDR2 sequences are MNHNY and SVGAGI (reference sequence). The V and J ends lost 6 bases and 3 bases respectively, with 17 bases between them. The CDR3 contains 16 residues.